The 8 T cell receptor beta chains given below trace back to one sample, sequenced in a study of OX40 agonist ivuxolimab in advanced cancers. Sequencing used immunoSEQ multiplex PCR; TCRdb keeps in-frame clones, though not all of them. The sample consists of more than 70,000 clones, approximately 90% of them appearing once. The sample was CD4+ or CD8+ T cells sorted from blood, taken in a trial of the OX40 agonist ivuxolimab. These receptors came from an adult with an advanced solid tumor such as melanoma, head and neck, liver or kidney cancer.

The J gene is TRBJ2-7, the V gene TRBV5-1; D call uncertain. The CDR3 spans 13 residues. Trimming cost V 5 bases and J 0 bases, with 9 bases left between them. CDR1 and CDR2 from the germline V gene are SGHRS and YFSETQ. The chain's CDR3 is CASRTSSSYEQYF. The CDR3 DNA is TGCGCCAGCAGGACTTCAAGCTCCTACGAGCAGTACTTC.

This clone was counted only a few times. This chain uses TRBV5-4 with TRBJ1-6; D possibly corresponds to TRBD1 (6 bases). The CDR3 totals 14 residues. Germline values: CDR1 SGHNT, CDR2 YYREEE (reference sequence). V was shortened by 0 bases and J by 8 bases, with 9 bases between the two germline ends. The CDR3 loop reads CASSLAQGYSPLHF. In DNA, the CDR3 is TGTGCCAGCAGCTTGGCACAGGGATATTCACCCCTCCACTTT.

This rearrangement joins TRBV6-1 to TRBJ1-2; possibly TRBD1 for D (6 bases). Trimming shortened V by 4 bases and J by 8 bases, and 17 bases separated the two germline ends. Germline CDR1 is MNHNS and CDR2 is SASEGT. This CDR3 has 14 residues. The CDR3 DNA reads TGTGCCAGCAGTGTACCGGGGGGCTTGAGCGGCTACACCTTC. It is translated as CASSVPGGLSGYTF.

The V call is TRBV30, the J call TRBJ2-3, with TRBD2 identical over 8 bases. Germline CDR1 GTSNPN, CDR2 SVGIG (reference sequence). This CDR3 has 14 residues. J lost 6 bases, V lost 7 bases, and 12 bases had no gene match. The CDR3 loop is CALQEFGRGDTQYF. CDR3 nucleotide sequence: TGTGCCTTACAGGAGTTCGGGAGGGGCGATACGCAGTATTTT. The whole variable domain, remainder taken from reference TRBV30 and TRBJ2-3, is SQTIHQWPATLVQPVGSPLSLECTVEGTSNPNLYWYRQAAGRGLQLLFYSVGIGQISSEVPQNLSASRPQDRQFILSSKKLLLSDSGFYLCALQEFGRGDTQYFGPGTRLTVL.

The rearrangement joins TRBV28 to TRBJ2-1; TRBD2 matches at 11 bases. V dropped 6 bases and J dropped 6; count of bases not matched to a gene: 7. This CDR3 is 15 amino acids long. Germline V CDR1 and CDR2: MDHEN, SYDVKM. CDR3 loop: CASSKNSGRANEQFF. CDR3 coding DNA: TGTGCCAGCAGCAAGAATAGCGGGAGGGCCAATGAGCAGTTCTTC.

The chain is built from TRBV19 and TRBJ2-5, with D hard to call. CDR1 is LNHDA, CDR2 SQIVND, per germline (reference sequence). This CDR3 is 13 amino acids long. Trimming removed 3 bases at V and 4 bases at J, with 9 bases between. The CDR3 nucleotides are TGTGCCAGTAGTATTTCCCCCCGAGAGACCCAGTACTTC. This translates into CASSISPRETQYF.

The chain links TRBV5-4 to TRBJ1-1, with TRBD1 as a possible D gene (5 bases). The germline V gene has CDR1 SGHNT and CDR2 YYREEE (reference sequence). The CDR3 consists of 14 residues. Between the trimmed V and J ends, which lost 4 bases and 5 bases, there was a span of 15 bases. CDR3 coding DNA: TGTGCCAGCAGCACACAGGTAGGAGGGACTGAAGCTTTCTTT. As protein: CASSTQVGGTEAFF.

V gene TRBV7-2 combines with J gene TRBJ2-1, with unresolved D. V was trimmed by 5 bases and J by 2 bases, leaving 1 base between them. CDR3 length equals 11 residues. Germline CDR1 and CDR2: SGHTA and FQGNSA. Written as DNA, the CDR3 is TGTGCCAGCAGCGCCTACAATGAGCAGTTCTTC. Its translation is CASSAYNEQFF.